A single sample is the source of the 12 T cell receptor beta chains below, sequenced in a study of blood T cell repertoires in COVID-19. Assay: immunoSEQ multiplex PCR; the TCRdb copy retains only in-frame clones and omits some. The sample has roughly 300,000 clones, 84% seen once. Material for sequencing was peripheral blood. Receptor source: a human donor with COVID-19, enrolled during active disease. The donor label of this sample is uncertain.

As regards this clone: The junction differs from germline at one of its ends, possibly a read error. The chain couples TRBV7-7 to TRBJ1-1, with a tentative D call TRBD1 (5 bases). The V gene's germline CDR1 is SSHAT and CDR2 FNYEAQ (reference sequence). This CDR3 region has 15 residues. This CDR3 is CASSPYRNGPTEAFF. CDR3 in DNA: TGTGCTAGCAGCCCGTACAGGAATGGTCCCACTGAAGCTTTCTTT.

The chain is built from TRBV27 and TRBJ1-6, with 8 bases that match TRBD1. V was pared by 2 bases and J by 9 bases, with 6 bases of the junction left unmatched. The CDR3 covers 15 residues. Germline V lookup: CDR1 MNHEY, CDR2 SMNVEV (reference sequence). CDR3 amino acids: CASSLDFGQGSPLHF. The CDR3 DNA reads as TGTGCCAGCAGTTTAGATTTCGGACAGGGTTCACCCCTCCACTTT.

CDR3 nucleotide sequence: TGCGCCAGCAGCCCCGGGACAGGGCCGTTCTATGGCTACACCTTC. It translates to CASSPGTGPFYGYTF. The chain joins TRBV5-1 to TRBJ1-2; 9 nucleotides align to TRBD1. The V and J ends lost 4 bases and 4 bases, in that order; junction bases with no gene match: 8. This CDR3 has 15 amino acids. The germline V gene encodes CDR1 SGHRS and CDR2 YFSETQ.

The chain employs TRBV4-2 and TRBJ2-1; 9 positions agree with TRBD2. This CDR3 comprises 16 residues. Looked up from germline, CDR1 is LGHNA and CDR2 is YNFKEQ. The V and J ends lost 0 bases and 8 bases, in that order; junction bases with no gene match: 8. The DNA for the CDR3 is TGTGCCAGCAGCCAAGATTCTAGCGGGACTTTCGATGAGCAGTTCTTC. This sequence encodes CASSQDSSGTFDEQFF.

The chain couples TRBV19 to TRBJ2-1, with 9 bases lining up with TRBD2. Germline V gene lookup returns CDR1 LNHDA and CDR2 SQIVND (reference sequence). The ends lost 5 bases at V and 5 bases at J; junction bases unmatched: 10. The CDR3 runs 16 residues. In DNA, the CDR3 is TGTGCCAGTAGTGGTTTAGCGGGAGACGGTAACAATGAGCAGTTCTTC. Amino acids: CASSGLAGDGNNEQFF.

The chain employs TRBV11-2 and TRBJ2-6; perhaps TRBD2 as D (5 bases). V was pared by 5 bases and J by 0 bases, with 14 bases between. The length of the CDR3 is 17 residues. Germline CDR1 SGHAT, CDR2 FQNNGV. The CDR3 loop reads CASSRGEGSSGANVLTF. Here the CDR3 DNA reads TGTGCCAGCAGCCGGGGTGAGGGAAGCTCTGGGGCCAACGTCCTGACTTTC. Drawing the rest from reference TRBV11-2 and TRBJ2-6, the complete variable domain is EAGVAQSPRYKIIEKRQSVAFWCNPISGHATLYWYQQILGQGPKLLIQFQNNGVVDDSQLPKDRFSAERLKGVDSTLKIQPAKLEDSAVYLCASSRGEGSSGANVLTFGAGSRLTVL.

This chain joins TRBV3-1 (or the pseudogene TRBV3-2) and TRBJ2-1, with D tentatively TRBD2 (5 bases). Trimming cost V 0 bases and J 9 bases, with 9 bases left between them. Per the germline V gene, CDR1 is LGHDT and CDR2 is YNNKEL (reference sequence). This CDR3 region has 13 residues. The CDR3 coding sequence is TGTGCCAGCAGCCAAGATTGGGGAGCTGAGCAGTTCTTC. Its protein is CASSQDWGAEQFF.

This chain links TRBV9 with TRBJ2-3; no firm D call. The CDR3 consists of 17 residues. V shed 4 bases and J shed 0 bases, with 18 bases lying between them. Germline CDR1 and CDR2: SGDLS and YYNGEE. The CDR3 region has the DNA TGTGCCAGCAGCCCCAGACGCGCGGAGACTAGCACAGATACGCAGTATTTT. Translated, it gives CASSPRRAETSTDTQYF. Variable domain in full (rest from reference TRBV9 and TRBJ2-3): DSGVTQTPKHLITATGQRVTLRCSPRSGDLSVYWYQQSLDQGLQFLIQYYNGEERAKGNILERFSAQQFPDLHSELNLSSLELGDSALYFCASSPRRAETSTDTQYFGPGTRLTVL.

The gene calls are TRBV28 and TRBJ2-7, with TRBD1 matching 9 bases. The CDR3 totals 14 residues. Germline V CDR1 and CDR2: MDHEN, SYDVKM. Trimming at V came to 5 bases and at J to 9 bases, leaving 11 bases not matched to a gene. CDR3 sequence: CASSPGQGGDVQYF. DNA of the CDR3: TGTGCCAGCAGTCCGGGACAGGGCGGGGACGTGCAGTACTTC.

This chain joins TRBV5-1 and TRBJ2-1; 8 nucleotides line up with TRBD2. This CDR3 region has 17 residues. CDR1 SGHRS and CDR2 YFSETQ come from the germline V gene. The V segment lost 0 bases and the J segment 4 bases; nucleotides outside the gene matches: 9. CDR3: CASSLGRSGGSYNEQFF. In nucleotides, the CDR3 is TGCGCCAGCAGCTTGGGGAGGAGCGGGGGCAGTTACAATGAGCAGTTCTTC.

The V and J genes are TRBV29-1 and TRBJ2-1; perhaps TRBD1 as D (6 bases). The germline gives CDR1 SQVTM, CDR2 ANQGSEA. The CDR3 length is 14 residues. V shed 1 base and J shed 1 base, with 8 bases lying between them. In nucleotides, the CDR3 is TGCAGCGTTGAAGGACAGGTATCCTACAATGAGCAGTTCTTC. This encodes CSVEGQVSYNEQFF.

The chain is built from TRBV5-6 and TRBJ2-3, with D unresolved. Germline V gene lookup returns CDR1 SGHDT and CDR2 YYEEEE. The CDR3 sequence is 14 residues long. The V end was cut by 4 bases, the J end by 2 bases, with 11 bases between. The CDR3 region is CASSPRLYTDTQYF. In DNA, the CDR3 is TGTGCCAGCAGCCCCAGGCTATACACAGATACGCAGTATTTT.